The rows below give T cell receptor beta chains drawn from one sample of a study of blood T cells in healthy people across ages. TCRdb processed the 5' RACE reads anew with MiXCR; each CDR3 protein has one entry. There are about 650,000 distinct CDR3 sequences in the sample; about a third occur only once, and 15% lies in the top ten. The sequencing sample was made of blood. These receptors originate from a woman older than 75 in good health. Each CDR3 is given with its conserved first and last residue. The order of the fields is D gene, V gene, J gene, clone size, CDR3 DNA, CDR3 protein. D genes are given only for firm matches. Clone size is shown for a subset of rows, as once, few, many or a class of expanded clone.

d_gene: -; v_gene: TRBV9; j_gene: TRBJ2-7; abundance: -; CDR3nt: TGTGCCAGCAGCGCCCTTCTGGGGGGTAGGGACGAGCAGTACTTC; CDR3aa: CASSALLGGRDEQYF
d_gene: -; v_gene: TRBV18; j_gene: TRBJ1-1; abundance: many; CDR3nt: TGTGCCAGCTCACTACTCGGCGCGACTGAAGCTTTCTTT; CDR3aa: CASSLLGATEAFF
d_gene: TRBD1; v_gene: TRBV6-2/TRBV6-3; j_gene: TRBJ2-1; abundance: many; CDR3nt: TGTGCCAGCAGAAATCCCGGGACAGGGACCTACAATGAGCAGTTCTTC; CDR3aa: CASRNPGTGTYNEQFF
d_gene: -; v_gene: TRBV7-2; j_gene: TRBJ1-1; abundance: many; CDR3nt: TGTGCCAGCAGCTTAGGAAGCGGGGGGACTGAAGCTTTCTTT; CDR3aa: CASSLGSGGTEAFF
d_gene: TRBD1; v_gene: TRBV7-9; j_gene: TRBJ1-4; abundance: many; CDR3nt: TGTGCCAGCAGCCCGGACAGGATTAATGAAAAACTGTTTTTT; CDR3aa: CASSPDRINEKLFF
d_gene: TRBD1; v_gene: TRBV2; j_gene: TRBJ1-4; abundance: -; CDR3nt: TGTGCCAGCATGTCGACAGGGAATGAAGAACTGTTTTTT; CDR3aa: CASMSTGNEELFF
d_gene: -; v_gene: TRBV15; j_gene: TRBJ2-5; abundance: many; CDR3nt: TGTGCCACCAGCAGGGTCAGACTAGGCGCCGAGACCCAGTACTTC; CDR3aa: CATSRVRLGAETQYF
d_gene: TRBD1; v_gene: TRBV15; j_gene: TRBJ2-7; abundance: medium-sized; CDR3nt: TGTGCCACCAGCAGGATCCCCCGGACAGGGGATTCCTACGAGCAGTACTTC; CDR3aa: CATSRIPRTGDSYEQYF
d_gene: TRBD2; v_gene: TRBV5-4; j_gene: TRBJ2-3; abundance: -; CDR3nt: TGTGCCAGCAATCCGACTAGCGGGGAGTCAGATACGCAGTATTTT; CDR3aa: CASNPTSGESDTQYF
d_gene: -; v_gene: TRBV6-2/TRBV6-3; j_gene: TRBJ2-7; abundance: -; CDR3nt: TGTGCCAGCAGTTACTCCGGGGGTACCTACAATGAGCAGTACTTC; CDR3aa: CASSYSGGTYNEQYF
d_gene: -; v_gene: TRBV9; j_gene: TRBJ2-1; abundance: -; CDR3nt: TGTGCCAGCAGCGTAGGTGGGGGATCCTACGAGCAGTTCTTC; CDR3aa: CASSVGGGSYEQFF
d_gene: -; v_gene: TRBV7-9; j_gene: TRBJ2-3; abundance: -; CDR3nt: TGTGCCAGCAGGAGAGACGGCGGGACCACAGATACGCAGTATTTT; CDR3aa: CASRRDGGTTDTQYF
d_gene: -; v_gene: TRBV4-3; j_gene: TRBJ2-3; abundance: many; CDR3nt: TGCGCCAGCAGCCGATCGTTGAATAGCGGAGTAGATACGCAGTATTTT; CDR3aa: CASSRSLNSGVDTQYF
d_gene: TRBD2; v_gene: TRBV14; j_gene: TRBJ2-1; abundance: many; CDR3nt: TGTGCCAGCAGCCAAGACCTAGCGGGGGGAGAGCAGTTCTTC; CDR3aa: CASSQDLAGGEQFF
d_gene: -; v_gene: TRBV10-3; j_gene: TRBJ1-2; abundance: many; CDR3nt: TGTGCCATCAGCGACAGGATCCACTATGGCTACACCTTC; CDR3aa: CAISDRIHYGYTF
d_gene: -; v_gene: TRBV20-1; j_gene: TRBJ1-2; abundance: many; CDR3nt: TGCAGTGCAATAGAGACTGGCTACACCTTC; CDR3aa: CSAIETGYTF
d_gene: TRBD2; v_gene: TRBV5-6; j_gene: TRBJ2-3; abundance: many; CDR3nt: TGTGCCAGCAGCTTGGGGGACCGGGGGGCCCTAGCGGGCGTCACAGATACGCAGTATTTT; CDR3aa: CASSLGDRGALAGVTDTQYF
d_gene: TRBD1; v_gene: TRBV29-1; j_gene: TRBJ1-6; abundance: many; CDR3nt: TGCAGCGTTGGACAGGGAGGACCCCTCCACTTT; CDR3aa: CSVGQGGPLHF
d_gene: -; v_gene: TRBV3-1; j_gene: TRBJ2-2; abundance: once; CDR3nt: TGTGTCAGCAGCCAAAATAGCTTGGGCGGGGAGCTGTTTTTT; CDR3aa: CVSSQNSLGGELFF
d_gene: TRBD1; v_gene: TRBV3-1; j_gene: TRBJ1-2; abundance: once; CDR3nt: TGTGCCAGCAGCCGGGGACAGGGAGGGAACTATGACTACACCTTC; CDR3aa: CASSRGQGGNYDYTF
d_gene: TRBD1; v_gene: TRBV3-1; j_gene: TRBJ2-7; abundance: few; CDR3nt: TGTGCCAGCACCCCCTCCTCCGGGACAGGGAAGTACGAGCAGTACTTC; CDR3aa: CASTPSSGTGKYEQYF
d_gene: -; v_gene: TRBV18; j_gene: TRBJ1-1; abundance: few; CDR3nt: TGTGCCAGCTCATCCAGGGAACAAGCTTTCTTT; CDR3aa: CASSSREQAFF
d_gene: -; v_gene: TRBV7-9; j_gene: TRBJ2-1; abundance: many; CDR3nt: TGTGCCAGCAGTCTAACCAGCCAGGGTGAGCAGTTCTTC; CDR3aa: CASSLTSQGEQFF
d_gene: -; v_gene: TRBV20-1; j_gene: TRBJ1-2; abundance: -; CDR3nt: TGCAGTGCTAGAGATCGCGGGGATGGCTACACCTTC; CDR3aa: CSARDRGDGYTF
d_gene: -; v_gene: TRBV28; j_gene: TRBJ1-2; abundance: -; CDR3nt: TGTGCCAGCAGTTTCCAGGGAATCAACTATGGCTACACCTTC; CDR3aa: CASSFQGINYGYTF
d_gene: TRBD2; v_gene: TRBV6-6; j_gene: TRBJ2-3; abundance: many; CDR3nt: TGTGCCAGCAGGGATGGACTAGCTGATACGCAGTATTTT; CDR3aa: CASRDGLADTQYF
d_gene: -; v_gene: TRBV14; j_gene: TRBJ1-2; abundance: many; CDR3nt: TGTGCCAGCAGCTATGAAGGCAGGAACAATGGCTACACCTTC; CDR3aa: CASSYEGRNNGYTF
d_gene: TRBD2; v_gene: TRBV28; j_gene: TRBJ2-3; abundance: many; CDR3nt: TGTGCCAGCACAGGGTCACGGGGGGGCGTCACAGATACGCAGTATTTT; CDR3aa: CASTGSRGGVTDTQYF
d_gene: -; v_gene: TRBV5-1; j_gene: TRBJ1-1; abundance: few; CDR3nt: TGCGCCAGCAGCTTGGCCTGGATGGGGGGCGCAGGAGGGACTGAAGCTTTCTTT; CDR3aa: CASSLAWMGGAGGTEAFF
d_gene: -; v_gene: TRBV14; j_gene: TRBJ1-1; abundance: few; CDR3nt: TGTGCCAGCAGCCAAGACCTCGCCAAGGGTGCTGAAGCTTTCTTT; CDR3aa: CASSQDLAKGAEAFF
d_gene: TRBD2; v_gene: TRBV5-1; j_gene: TRBJ2-1; abundance: -; CDR3nt: TGCGCCAGCAGCCCCACTAGCGGGTTCTCCTACAATGAGCAGTTCTTC; CDR3aa: CASSPTSGFSYNEQFF
d_gene: -; v_gene: TRBV11-1; j_gene: TRBJ2-7; abundance: many; CDR3nt: TGTGCCAGCAGCTTAGCTTCACAGGGAGCCTACGAGCAGTACTTC; CDR3aa: CASSLASQGAYEQYF
d_gene: -; v_gene: TRBV4-1; j_gene: TRBJ2-7; abundance: few; CDR3nt: TGCGCCAGCAGCCGAGAAGGGTCTGGGGGCGAGCAGTACTTC; CDR3aa: CASSREGSGGEQYF
d_gene: -; v_gene: TRBV11-2; j_gene: TRBJ2-3; abundance: many; CDR3nt: TGTGCCAGCAGCTTAGATGGGGGACTCAGCACAGATACGCAGTATTTT; CDR3aa: CASSLDGGLSTDTQYF
d_gene: TRBD1; v_gene: TRBV20-1; j_gene: TRBJ2-5; abundance: many; CDR3nt: TGCAGTGCTGCAGGGGGTATCAAGACCCAGTACTTC; CDR3aa: CSAAGGIKTQYF
d_gene: TRBD2; v_gene: TRBV14; j_gene: TRBJ2-5; abundance: -; CDR3nt: TGTGCCTGCAGCCAAGACCCCACTAGCGGGGGGTACCAAGAGACCCAGTACTTC; CDR3aa: CACSQDPTSGGYQETQYF
d_gene: -; v_gene: TRBV7-2; j_gene: TRBJ2-3; abundance: many; CDR3nt: TGTGCCAGCAGCTCCGAGGGGGGTCTTCGGGATACGCAGTATTTT; CDR3aa: CASSSEGGLRDTQYF
d_gene: -; v_gene: TRBV10-3; j_gene: TRBJ1-2; abundance: many; CDR3nt: TGTGCCTTAGCGTATAACTATGGCTACACCTTC; CDR3aa: CALAYNYGYTF
d_gene: -; v_gene: TRBV20-1; j_gene: TRBJ2-5; abundance: -; CDR3nt: TGCAGTGCCGCCCGACCGGGAGCGAGGGAGCAGTACTTC; CDR3aa: CSAARPGAREQYF
d_gene: -; v_gene: TRBV19; j_gene: TRBJ1-5; abundance: few; CDR3nt: TGTGCCAGTACCCTCACGCACGATCAGCCCCAGCATTTT; CDR3aa: CASTLTHDQPQHF
d_gene: -; v_gene: TRBV7-2; j_gene: TRBJ2-1; abundance: -; CDR3nt: TGTGCCAGCAGCTCCCAAATCGGGGTAGACAATGAGCAGTTCTTC; CDR3aa: CASSSQIGVDNEQFF
d_gene: -; v_gene: TRBV9; j_gene: TRBJ1-5; abundance: few; CDR3nt: TGTGCCAGCAGCGTAGGGGCAGGGGAAAGGGGTCAGCCCCAGCATTTT; CDR3aa: CASSVGAGERGQPQHF
d_gene: -; v_gene: TRBV5-1; j_gene: TRBJ1-3; abundance: -; CDR3nt: TGCGCCAGCAGATCGGACGGAAACACCATATATTTT; CDR3aa: CASRSDGNTIYF
d_gene: TRBD2; v_gene: TRBV20-1; j_gene: TRBJ2-4; abundance: many; CDR3nt: TGCAGTGCCCCCCTCGGCGGGGGGGCTAACATTCAGTACTTC; CDR3aa: CSAPLGGGANIQYF
d_gene: -; v_gene: TRBV15; j_gene: TRBJ2-1; abundance: many; CDR3nt: TGTGCCACCAAGGCTGCTATAAGGGGCAATGAGCAGTTCTTC; CDR3aa: CATKAAIRGNEQFF
d_gene: -; v_gene: TRBV12-3/TRBV12-4; j_gene: TRBJ1-2; abundance: many; CDR3nt: TGTGCCAGCAGTTTAGTTCAGTTCTATGGCTACACCTTC; CDR3aa: CASSLVQFYGYTF
d_gene: -; v_gene: TRBV5-1; j_gene: TRBJ1-2; abundance: many; CDR3nt: TGCGCCAGCAGCTTGGCACAGGGAGATGGCTACACCTTC; CDR3aa: CASSLAQGDGYTF
d_gene: TRBD1; v_gene: TRBV5-1; j_gene: TRBJ2-7; abundance: many; CDR3nt: TGCGCCAGCAGCCCATTGACAGGGACAGGCTACGAGCAGTACTTC; CDR3aa: CASSPLTGTGYEQYF
d_gene: TRBD1; v_gene: TRBV20-1; j_gene: TRBJ1-1; abundance: few; CDR3nt: TGCAGTGCTAGAGGGGGGCAGGGGGGACACCCAGGAGCTTTCTTT; CDR3aa: CSARGGQGGHPGAFF
d_gene: -; v_gene: TRBV10-3; j_gene: TRBJ2-5; abundance: -; CDR3nt: TGTGCCATCAGTGTTTCCAGGGGAGAGCAGTACTTC; CDR3aa: CAISVSRGEQYF
d_gene: -; v_gene: TRBV20-1; j_gene: TRBJ1-2; abundance: many; CDR3nt: TGCAGTGTAACCCAGGGGAACGGCTACACCTTC; CDR3aa: CSVTQGNGYTF
d_gene: -; v_gene: TRBV12-3/TRBV12-4; j_gene: TRBJ2-5; abundance: -; CDR3nt: TGTGCCAGCAGACAGGGAAGCGAGACCCAGTACTTC; CDR3aa: CASRQGSETQYF
d_gene: -; v_gene: TRBV7-2; j_gene: TRBJ2-3; abundance: many; CDR3nt: TGTGCCAGCAGCTTAGATCGGGGGCGGAACACAGATACGCAGTATTTT; CDR3aa: CASSLDRGRNTDTQYF
d_gene: -; v_gene: TRBV4-3; j_gene: TRBJ2-1; abundance: many; CDR3nt: TGCGCCAGCAGCCAAGAATGGGGGGCCGAAAACAATGAGCAGTTCTTC; CDR3aa: CASSQEWGAENNEQFF